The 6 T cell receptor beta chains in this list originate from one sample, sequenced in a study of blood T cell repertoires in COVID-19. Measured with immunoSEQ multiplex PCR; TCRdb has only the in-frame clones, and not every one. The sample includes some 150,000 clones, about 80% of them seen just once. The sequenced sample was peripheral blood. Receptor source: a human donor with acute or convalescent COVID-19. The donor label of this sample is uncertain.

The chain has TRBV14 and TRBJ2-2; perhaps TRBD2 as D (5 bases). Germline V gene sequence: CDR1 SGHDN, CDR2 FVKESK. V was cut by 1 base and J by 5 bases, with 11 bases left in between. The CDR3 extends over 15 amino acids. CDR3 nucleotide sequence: TGTGCCAGCAGCCAAGTGCTAGCTCAGACCGGGGAGCTGTTTTTT. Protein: CASSQVLAQTGELFF.

The chain's CDR3 is CASSPRDSLNTEAFF. CDR3 bases: TGTGCCAGCAGCCCGAGGGACAGTTTGAACACTGAAGCTTTCTTT. The rearrangement uses TRBV3-1 (or the pseudogene TRBV3-2) and TRBJ1-1; 7 bases match TRBD1. The CDR3 is made up of 15 amino acids. Germline CDR1 is LGHDT and CDR2 is YNNKEL (reference sequence). J gave up 0 bases and V 4 bases, and 5 bases lay outside the gene matches.

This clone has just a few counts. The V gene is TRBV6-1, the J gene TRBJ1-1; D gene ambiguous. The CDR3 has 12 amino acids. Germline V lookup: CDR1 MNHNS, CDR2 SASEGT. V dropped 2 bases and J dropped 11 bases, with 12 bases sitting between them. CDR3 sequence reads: CASSERQAGAFF. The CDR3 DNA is TGTGCCAGCAGTGAACGGCAGGCTGGTGCTTTCTTT.

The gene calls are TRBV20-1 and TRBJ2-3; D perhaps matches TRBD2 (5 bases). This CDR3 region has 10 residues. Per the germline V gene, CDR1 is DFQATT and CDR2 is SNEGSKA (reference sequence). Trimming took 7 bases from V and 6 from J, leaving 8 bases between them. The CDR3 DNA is TGCAGTGTGGGAGAGGATACGCAGTATTTT. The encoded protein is CSVGEDTQYF.

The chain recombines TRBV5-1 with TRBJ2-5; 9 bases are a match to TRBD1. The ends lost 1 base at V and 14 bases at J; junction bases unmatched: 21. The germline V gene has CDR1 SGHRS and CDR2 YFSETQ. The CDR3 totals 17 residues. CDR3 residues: CASSLSRGQGKWAANYF. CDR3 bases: TGCGCCAGCAGCTTGAGTAGGGGACAGGGAAAATGGGCAGCCAACTACTTC.

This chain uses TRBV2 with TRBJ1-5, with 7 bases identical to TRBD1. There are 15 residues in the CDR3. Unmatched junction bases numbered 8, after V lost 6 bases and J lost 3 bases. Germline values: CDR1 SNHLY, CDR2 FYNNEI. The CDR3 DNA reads TGTGCCAGCAGAAGGGGGCGTCAGGTCAATCAGCCCCAGCATTTT. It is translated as CASRRGRQVNQPQHF.